These T cell receptor beta chains were read from a single sample in a study of cytomegalovirus exposure and HLA in healthy donors. Libraries were prepared by immunoSEQ multiplex PCR; TCRdb keeps only in-frame clonotypes and omits some of them. Among 100,000 to 150,000 clones listed, approximately 80% were seen once. The source material was PBMCs. The source of these receptors is a female donor in good health and CMV-seronegative. CDR3s include the opening cysteine and the closing phenylalanine or tryptophan. Fields, in order: D gene, J gene, clone size, V gene, CDR3 DNA, CDR3 protein. A D gene is named only where the DNA matches it firmly. Where a row states a size, it is once, few, many or the class of an expanded clone; other rows omit it.

>TRBD1|TRBJ2-5|NA|TRBV5-1
TGCGCCAGCAGCGCGACAGGGGGCCAAGAGACCCAGTACTTC
CASSATGGQETQYF
>NA|TRBJ2-7|few|TRBV4-3
TGCGCCAGCAGCCAAAAAGAGGAGGGAGCATATATTTACGAGCAGTACTTC
CASSQKEEGAYIYEQYF
>TRBD1|TRBJ2-1|NA|TRBV5-1
TGCGCCAGCAGCCCCCGGCCGGGGACAGCCCCCTACAATGAGCAGTTCTTC
CASSPRPGTAPYNEQFF
>NA|TRBJ2-1|NA|TRBV28
TGTGCCAGCAGTTTAGGGCAACGCTCCTACAATGAGCAGTTCTTC
CASSLGQRSYNEQFF
>NA|TRBJ2-2|NA|TRBV7-2
TGTGCCAGCAGCTTAGGGGGCAATGCGAACACCGGGGAGCTGTTTTTT
CASSLGGNANTGELFF
>TRBD2|TRBJ2-2|few|TRBV6-1
TGTGCCAGCAGTGATCCGGGACTAGCCTACACCGGGGAGCTGTTTTTT
CASSDPGLAYTGELFF
>TRBD2|TRBJ2-4|few|TRBV30
TGTGCCTTAGAAGCTGTAGCGGGAGCCAAAAACATTCAGTACTTC
CALEAVAGAKNIQYF
>TRBD1|TRBJ2-7|few|TRBV2
TGTGCCAGCAGGGCCACGGGACAGATCCCTCATATCAACTACGAGCAGTACTTC
CASRATGQIPHINYEQYF
>TRBD2|TRBJ2-3|NA|TRBV9
TGTGCCAGCAGCCGAACATCTAGCGGGAGCACAGATACGCAGTATTTT
CASSRTSSGSTDTQYF
>TRBD2|TRBJ2-2|once|TRBV7-2
TGTGCCAGCAGCTTAGAACGTGCGGGAGGGGCCGGGGAGCTGTTTTTT
CASSLERAGGAGELFF
>NA|TRBJ1-4|NA|TRBV2
TGTGCCACCTCATCCAGGGCGACTAATGAAAAACTGTTTTTT
CATSSRATNEKLFF
>TRBD1|TRBJ2-1|NA|TRBV5-1
TGCGCCAGCAGCTTGGTGGACAGGGGCGTCGATGAGCAGTTCTTC
CASSLVDRGVDEQFF
>NA|TRBJ2-3|NA|TRBV5-1
TGCGCCAGCAGCTTAGCACGGAGCACAGATACGCAGTATTTT
CASSLARSTDTQYF
>NA|TRBJ1-1|NA|TRBV7-7
TGTGCCTCCCGGACGGACATGAACACTGAAGCTTTCTTT
CASRTDMNTEAFF
>NA|TRBJ2-7|NA|TRBV4-1
TGCGCCAGCAGCCTAAACTCGGCCTACGAGCAGTACTTC
CASSLNSAYEQYF
>NA|TRBJ2-5|NA|TRBV7-2
TGTGCCAGCAGCTTAGGAGGTGTAGGTGGAGAGACCCAGTACTTC
CASSLGGVGGETQYF
>TRBD1|TRBJ1-2|few|TRBV15
TGTGCCACCAGCAGAACCAGGGGGGCTGGCTACACCTTC
CATSRTRGAGYTF
>NA|TRBJ2-3|few|TRBV7-3
TGTGCCAGCAGCTTAAATGCAGGGGGCACAGATACGCAGTATTTT
CASSLNAGGTDTQYF
>TRBD2|TRBJ2-7|NA|TRBV4-3
TGCGCCAGCAGCCCGGGACTAGCGCATTCCTACGAGCAGTACTTC
CASSPGLAHSYEQYF
>TRBD1|TRBJ1-6|NA|TRBV6-5
TGTGCCAGCAGTTCACCCCGGACAGGGGTTAATTCACCCCTCCACTTT
CASSSPRTGVNSPLHF
>TRBD1|TRBJ1-2|NA|TRBV28
TGTGCCAGCAGTTTATTAAGGGACAGGATGAGATCCTTC
CASSLLRDRMRSF
>TRBD2|TRBJ2-5|NA|TRBV4-3
TGCGCCAGCAGCCAAGATCGTCTACTAGCGGCACAGGAGACCCAGTACTTC
CASSQDRLLAAQETQYF
>NA|TRBJ2-2|NA|TRBV7-2
TGTGCCAGCAGCTGGCCTAGCGGGGAGCTGTTTTTT
CASSWPSGELFF
>TRBD2|TRBJ2-7|NA|TRBV4-2
TGTGCCAGCAGCCAAGTCTTGGCGGGAGCCGGCGAGCAGTACTTC
CASSQVLAGAGEQYF
>TRBD1|TRBJ2-1|NA|TRBV7-2
TGTGCCAGCACCGGAGGGACAGGGGGTATTGAGCAGTTCTTC
CASTGGTGGIEQFF
>NA|TRBJ1-2|NA|TRBV7-9
TGTGCCAGCAGCTTAGCGCAGGGATGGGGGGACTATGGCTACACCTTC
CASSLAQGWGDYGYTF
>NA|TRBJ1-1|NA|TRBV9
TGTGCCAGCAGCACAGGGCGGTTGAACACTGAAGCTTTCTTT
CASSTGRLNTEAFF
>NA|TRBJ2-3|NA|TRBV9
TGTGCCAGCAGCGTAGAATCAGGGGACGTTCTCACAGATACGCAGTATTTT
CASSVESGDVLTDTQYF
>TRBD1|TRBJ1-4|NA|TRBV28
TGTGCCAGCAGTTTATTGGGCACGGGACAGACAACTAATGAAAAACTGTTTTTT
CASSLLGTGQTTNEKLFF
>NA|TRBJ1-4|NA|TRBV6-1
TGTGCCAGCAGTTTCGGGACTTCCAATGAAAAACTGTTTTTT
CASSFGTSNEKLFF
>TRBD1|TRBJ1-5|NA|TRBV6-1
TGTGCCAGCCGGGCAGGGGGTGGGAGCAATCAGCCCCAGCATTTT
CASRAGGGSNQPQHF
>NA|TRBJ2-1|NA|TRBV9
TGTGCCAGCAGCGGAATCGGTGAGCAGTTCTTC
CASSGIGEQFF
>NA|TRBJ1-1|NA|TRBV9
TGTGCCAGCAACAGCCCGGGACATAGGAACACTGAAGCTTTCTTT
CASNSPGHRNTEAFF
>TRBD1|TRBJ2-2|NA|TRBV2
TGTGCCATCGGATCCGGGACAGGGTTGGCCGGGGAGCTGTTTTTT
CAIGSGTGLAGELFF
>NA|TRBJ2-7|NA|TRBV7-6
TGTGCCAGCAGCTTAGCGCTAGTAGGCGAGCAGTACTTC
CASSLALVGEQYF
>TRBD1|TRBJ1-1|few|TRBV28
TGTGCCAGCGTGATCTTCAGGGGGACCACTGAAGCTTTCTTT
CASVIFRGTTEAFF
>TRBD1|TRBJ1-1|few|TRBV6-4
TGTGCCAGCAGTGACGGGAACAGGGGGACTGAAGCTTTCTTT
CASSDGNRGTEAFF
>TRBD2|TRBJ2-1|NA|TRBV7-9
TGTGCCAGCAGCCAACGACTAGCGGGAGGCTACAATGAGCAGTTCTTC
CASSQRLAGGYNEQFF
>TRBD1|TRBJ1-6|NA|TRBV2
TGTGCCACGGGACAGTTGAATTCACCCCTCCACTTT
CATGQLNSPLHF
>TRBD2|TRBJ2-1|NA|TRBV4-3
TGCGCCAGCAGCCAAGATAGCGGGACTAGCGTTGCCCGTGAGCAGTTCTTC
CASSQDSGTSVAREQFF
>NA|TRBJ1-1|few|TRBV2
TGTGCCAGCAGGAGCAGAGCCTCGGGCACTGAAGCTTTCTTT
CASRSRASGTEAFF
>NA|TRBJ1-1|NA|TRBV28
TGTGCCAGCAGTTTATTAGGGGATCGGGTTAACACTGAAGCTTTCTTT
CASSLLGDRVNTEAFF
>NA|TRBJ2-7|NA|TRBV4-1
TGCGCCAGCAGCCAAGGGGGGGGACATTTAGACGAGCAGTACTTC
CASSQGGGHLDEQYF
>NA|TRBJ2-7|NA|TRBV9
TGTGCCAGCAGCGTAGGCGGAGGACGCTCCTACGAGCAGTACTTC
CASSVGGGRSYEQYF
>TRBD2|TRBJ2-1|NA|TRBV5-1
TGCGCCAGCAGCTTGTTGCCAGCGGGGGACAATGAGCAGTTCTTC
CASSLLPAGDNEQFF
>NA|TRBJ2-7|NA|TRBV5-4
TGTGCCAGCAGCTTGCGGACAGATCCCTACGAGCAGTACTTC
CASSLRTDPYEQYF
>TRBD2|TRBJ2-1|NA|TRBV2
TGTGCCAGCAGTGAATTCGGGAGGGGGAGTGAGCAGTTCTTC
CASSEFGRGSEQFF
>NA|TRBJ2-7|once|TRBV7-9
TGTGCCAGCAGCTTCGGGGGAGAAAGCGAGCAGTACTTC
CASSFGGESEQYF
>TRBD1|TRBJ2-1|NA|TRBV16
TGTGCCAGCAGCCAGTGGGACAGATACAATGAGCAGTTCTTC
CASSQWDRYNEQFF
>NA|TRBJ1-4|NA|TRBV19
TGTGCCAGTAGTATCGGACGGGGGGCAACTAATGAAAAACTGTTTTTT
CASSIGRGATNEKLFF